This entry is about one T cell receptor (beta chain). Germline V gives CDR1 MNHEY, CDR2 SVGAGI. J gave up 1 base and V 11 bases, and 10 bases lay outside the gene matches. The CDR3 consists of 14 residues. The authors' processing: Scientists estimated how many nucleated cells there were by amplifying reference gene primers. Sequenced by immunoSEQ multiplex PCR; TCRdb stores in-frame clones only, minus some. D and trimming were read from the DNA, whereas the V and J calls and clone size are those reported in that table. This table holds about 49,000 clones, approximately 85% found once. The sample belongs to a study of blood T cell repertoires in COVID-19. Background on the study: Sites across the United States, Italy and Spain contributed samples from acute and convalescent COVID-19.

This receptor was obtained from a human donor in a cohort sampled during active COVID-19. Material: peripheral blood. The chain recombines TRBV6-5 with TRBJ2-7; 8 nucleotides line up with TRBD1. CDR3 region: CASRAGTGSYEQYF. The DNA of the CDR3 is TGTGCCTCCCGCGCCGGGACAGGTTCCTACGAGCAGTACTTC.